This T cell receptor beta chain was observed in a study of neurological immune-mediated disorders. Findings of the study overall: TCR clonal expansion peaked in HTLV-1-associated myelopathy patients and was lowest in multiple sclerosis patients.

V lost 4 bases to trimming and J lost 1 base; unmatched junction nucleotides: 10. This CDR3 spans 19 amino acids. Germline CDR1 and CDR2: SGHTA and FQGNSA. The cDNA came from 5'RACE with 10-nucleotide random UMIs. Every sequencing run generated over 160 million TCR-beta sequences from 15-18 subjects. One entry per CDR3 protein, called by TCRdb with MiXCR from the 5' RACE reads. The data show about 50,000 distinct CDR3 sequences, approximately 10% seen once. This clonotype occurred many times. Antigen specificity is unknown. The unsorted libraries were made from 2 million PBMCs kept at -80 C. The receptor's source is a man aged 65 to 85 with HTLV-1-associated myelopathy (HAM/TSP). The chain couples TRBV7-2 to TRBJ2-4; 13 nucleotides line up with TRBD2. The sequencing input was PBMCs. The CDR3 is CASSYKLAGGEAAKNIQYF. For the CDR3, the DNA is TGTGCCAGCAGCTATAAACTAGCGGGAGGGGAGGCGGCCAAAAACATTCAGTACTTC.